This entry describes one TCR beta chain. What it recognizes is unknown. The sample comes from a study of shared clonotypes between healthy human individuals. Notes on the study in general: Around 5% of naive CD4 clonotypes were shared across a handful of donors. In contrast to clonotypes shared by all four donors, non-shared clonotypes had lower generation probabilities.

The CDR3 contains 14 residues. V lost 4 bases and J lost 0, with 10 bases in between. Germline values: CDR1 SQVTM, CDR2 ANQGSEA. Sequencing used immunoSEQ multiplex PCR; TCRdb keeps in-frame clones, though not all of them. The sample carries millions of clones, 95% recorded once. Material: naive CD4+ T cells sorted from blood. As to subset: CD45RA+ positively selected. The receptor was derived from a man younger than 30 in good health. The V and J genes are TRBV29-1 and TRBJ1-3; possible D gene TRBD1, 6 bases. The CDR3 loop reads CSVGDTRSGNTIYF. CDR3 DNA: TGCAGCGTTGGGGACACCCGCTCTGGAAACACCATATATTTT.